This passage covers 11 T cell receptor beta chains from one sample sequenced in a study of blood T cell repertoires in COVID-19. Generated by immunoSEQ multiplex PCR, the TCRdb table keeps only in-frame clones and is missing some. The sample carries around 200,000 clones, around 83% recorded once. The specimen was peripheral blood. These receptors were taken from a woman between 40 and 50 years old with acute or convalescent COVID-19.

CDR3 sequence reads: CASSQVDMGLSTGELFF. The DNA for the CDR3 is TGCGCCAGCAGCCAAGTCGACATGGGACTGAGCACCGGGGAGCTGTTTTTT. The chain has TRBV4-1 and TRBJ2-2, with D possibly matching TRBD2 (6 bases). The CDR3 spans 17 residues. CDR1 MGHRA and CDR2 YSYEKL come from the germline V gene. V shed 1 base and J shed 4 bases, with 16 bases lying between them.

V is TRBV10-3 and J is TRBJ1-2; TRBD1 might be the D (5 bases). Per the germline V gene, CDR1 is ENHRY and CDR2 is SYGVKD. The CDR3 has 12 amino acids. V lost 3 bases, J lost 8 bases, and 10 bases lay in between. The CDR3 region is CAISDGQGGYTF. CDR3 coding DNA: TGTGCCATCAGTGACGGACAAGGCGGCTACACCTTC.

This clone was picked up one time. This CDR3 reads CAWSFSIRTLPEAFF. CDR3 bases: TGTGCCTGGAGTTTTTCTATACGGACATTACCTGAAGCTTTCTTT. The rearrangement joins TRBV30 to TRBJ1-1; perhaps TRBD1 as D (5 bases). Germline values: CDR1 GTSNPN, CDR2 SVGIG (reference sequence). V lost 2 bases to trimming and J lost 6 bases, with 19 bases between them. The CDR3 sequence is 15 residues long.

CDR3 nucleotides: TGCGCCAGCAGCCCCCCCCAGGTCGCCTGGGACGAGCAGTACTTC. Translated: CASSPPQVAWDEQYF. The V gene is TRBV5-1, the J gene TRBJ2-7; unclear D gene. With 4 bases removed from V and 5 bases from J, the gap between germline ends came to 19 bases. The CDR3 contains 15 residues. From germline, CDR1 is SGHRS and CDR2 YFSETQ.

The chain uses TRBV10-3 and TRBJ2-5; the D is unclear. The germline V gene encodes CDR1 ENHRY and CDR2 SYGVKD. This CDR3 region has 13 residues. Trimming shortened V by 10 bases and J by 3 bases, and 15 bases separated the two germline ends. The chain's CDR3 is CATSRSSKETQYF. CDR3 coding DNA: TGTGCCACCAGCCGCAGTAGCAAAGAGACCCAGTACTTC.

About this clone: At one end the junction does not follow the germline gene, possibly because of a read error. J is TRBJ2-5 and V is TRBV7-3; TRBD1 might be the D (5 bases). The CDR3 is made up of 13 amino acids. The germline CDR1 and CDR2 sequences are SGHTA and FQGTGA. The DNA of the CDR3 is TGTGCCAGCAGCCAGGGCAGGGCGGCGAGATTACACTTC. It yields the protein CASSQGRAARLHF. The complete variable domain, with remaining parts taken from reference TRBV7-3 and TRBJ2-5, reads GAGVSQTPSNKVTEKGKYVELRCDPISGHTALYWYRQSLGQGPEFLIYFQGTGAADDSGLPNDRFFAVRPEGSVSTLKIQRTERGDSAVYLCASSQGRAARLHFGPGTRLLVL.

The genes are TRBV28 and TRBJ1-2; weak D call: TRBD1 (5 bases). V shed 10 bases and J shed 0 bases, with 15 bases lying between them. The CDR3 has 14 amino acids. The germline CDR1 and CDR2 sequences are MDHEN and SYDVKM. Written as DNA, the CDR3 is TGTGCCACCCAATCCGGGGGGGCTAACTATGGCTACACCTTC. The encoded protein is CATQSGGANYGYTF.

The V gene is TRBV15, the J gene TRBJ1-3, with a weak D call TRBD1 (5 bases). The germline V and J ends were trimmed by 1 base and 0 bases, with 22 bases remaining between them. The CDR3 consists of 20 residues. Germline V gene lookup returns CDR1 LNHNV and CDR2 YYDKDF (reference sequence). CDR3 coding DNA: TGTGCCACCAGCAGAGGACAGATACACTCCAGATCAAGCTCTGGAAACACCATATATTTT. It translates to CATSRGQIHSRSSSGNTIYF.

This clone was recorded once. The chain recombines TRBV18 with TRBJ2-5, with D perhaps TRBD1 (5 bases). This CDR3 region has 14 residues. The ends were cut back, 2 bases at V and 2 bases at J, with 9 bases in the middle. Germline lookup yields CDR1 KGHSH and CDR2 LQKENI. The CDR3 DNA follows: TGTGCCAGCTCACCAGGGGCAGAACAAGAGACCCAGTACTTC. Protein: CASSPGAEQETQYF. The variable domain in full, with the rest retrieved from reference TRBV18 and TRBJ2-5, is NAGVMQNPRHLVRRRGQEARLRCSPMKGHSHVYWYRQLPEEGLKFMVYLQKENIIDESGMPKERFSAEFPKEGPSILRIQQVVRGDSAAYFCASSPGAEQETQYFGPGTRLLVL.

The gene calls are TRBV5-5 and TRBJ1-4; 8 bases map to TRBD1. Per germline, CDR1 SGHKS and CDR2 YYEKEE (reference sequence). The CDR3 has 15 residues. Trimming took 2 bases from V and 6 from J; bases not matched to a gene: 6. The CDR3 region has the DNA TGTGCCAGCAGCTTTATTCAGGGGGCCTATGAAAAACTGTTTTTT. It translates to CASSFIQGAYEKLFF.

This chain connects TRBV29-1 to TRBJ2-5; tentative D call: TRBD1 (5 bases). Germline V CDR1 and CDR2: SQVTM, ANQGSEA. The CDR3 is 12 residues long. V was clipped by 6 bases and J by 0 bases, with 8 bases between them. CDR3 coding DNA: TGCAGCGTCAGACAGAACCAAGAGACCCAGTACTTC. Translated: CSVRQNQETQYF.